The 11 T cell receptor beta chains listed next were all sequenced from one sample in a study of vaccination effects on CD4 cells after COVID-19. After expansion with viral peptide pools in the ViraFEST assay, antigen-specific CD4+ T cells were sequenced. Subsequent to roughly 9 days of culture, CD4+ T cells were isolated. Each participant was administered two doses of either the BNT162b2 or the mRNA-1273 vaccine. No cognate antigen is known for these TCRs. The method was immunoSEQ multiplex PCR; TCRdb's version includes in-frame clones alone and lacks a portion of them. The sample records over 80,000 clones, around four fifths being singletons. Source: CD4+ T cells from PBMCs cultured with HCoV-OC43 spike peptides, taken after COVID-19 vaccination. Subset described: HCoV-OC43 spike overlapping peptide pool stimulation. These receptors were taken from a human donor who received a COVID-19 vaccine.

The V call is TRBV24-1, the J call TRBJ1-5; possible D gene TRBD1, 6 bases. The germline gives CDR1 KGHDR, CDR2 SFDVKD. Trimming removed 6 bases from V and 6 bases from J, with 14 bases in between. There are 14 residues in the CDR3. CDR3 bases: TGTGCCACCAGTACCACAGGGAAAGCTCAGCCCCAGCATTTT. It yields the protein CATSTTGKAQPQHF.

About this clone: At the DNA level, this CDR3 is encoded by other sequences in the same sample as well. The rearrangement joins TRBV18 to TRBJ1-3; possibly TRBD1 for D (6 bases). CDR1 and CDR2 from the germline V gene are KGHSH and LQKENI. The CDR3 runs 14 residues. The V gene lost 3 bases and the J gene lost 3 bases, with 9 bases spanning the gap. Written as DNA, the CDR3 is TGTGCCAGCTCACCCCAGGGGAGTGGAAACACCATATATTTT. It codes for CASSPQGSGNTIYF.

The V gene is TRBV25-1, the J gene TRBJ2-3, with 13 bases fitting TRBD2. The CDR3 covers 16 residues. Germline V lookup: CDR1 MGHDK, CDR2 SYGVNS. Germline trimming cut 6 bases from V and 4 bases from J; bases unmatched to any gene: 7. CDR3 nucleotides: TGTGCCAGCAGACCCACTAGCGGGGGGGTTGCAGATACGCAGTATTTT. It is translated as CASRPTSGGVADTQYF.

V is TRBV19 and J is TRBJ2-7; D is uncertain. The CDR3 runs to 14 residues. Germline values: CDR1 LNHDA, CDR2 SQIVND (reference sequence). Trimming cost V 0 bases and J 2 bases, with 8 bases left between them. CDR3 sequence reads: CASSIDVGPYEQYV. In DNA, the CDR3 is TGTGCCAGTAGTATAGACGTCGGGCCCTACGAGCAGTACGTC.

CDR3 coding DNA: TGTGCCAGCAGCCAAGATATCGGCAGCTCTGGAAACACCATATATTTT. Amino acids: CASSQDIGSSGNTIYF. The chain couples TRBV3-1 (or the pseudogene TRBV3-2) to TRBJ1-3; D call uncertain. CDR1 and CDR2 from the germline V gene are LGHDT and YNNKEL (reference sequence). V dropped 0 bases and J dropped 0 bases, with 9 bases sitting between them. The CDR3 is 16 residues long.

The chain combines TRBV7-2 with TRBJ1-6; D is possibly TRBD1 (5 bases). The V gene's germline CDR1 is SGHTA and CDR2 FQGNSA. Trimming cost V 1 base and J 0 bases, with 10 bases left between them. CDR3 length: 17 amino acids. In DNA form, the CDR3 reads TGTGCCAGCAGCTTAGTTGGAGACAGCTCCTATAATTCACCCCTCCACTTT. Translating it yields CASSLVGDSSYNSPLHF.

The genes are TRBV2 and TRBJ1-4; D ambiguous. CDR1 and CDR2 (germline): SNHLY, FYNNEI. The germline V and J ends were trimmed by 7 bases and 0 bases, with 12 bases remaining between them. The CDR3 has 15 amino acids. The CDR3 nucleotides read TGTGCCAGCAAGGTCGGGTCTGCAACTAATGAAAAACTGTTTTTT. Translating it yields CASKVGSATNEKLFF.

The J gene is TRBJ1-4, the V gene TRBV27; D is undetermined. The germline V and J ends were trimmed by 6 bases and 7 bases, with 21 bases remaining between them. Germline CDR1 and CDR2: MNHEY and SMNVEV (reference sequence). The length of the CDR3 is 16 residues. DNA of the CDR3: TGTGCCAGCAGCACAAACTACGCCGCGGGGAGTGAAAAACTGTTTTTT. Amino acids: CASSTNYAAGSEKLFF.

The chain has TRBV6-2 or TRBV6-3 and TRBJ2-5, with TRBD2 matching 8 bases. The CDR3 totals 15 residues. Trimming at V came to 5 bases and at J to 4 bases, leaving 9 bases not matched to a gene. The germline gives CDR1 MNHEY, CDR2 SVGEGT. The CDR3 nucleotides are TGTGCCAGCAGTCCCGGGGGGGCGGGGGTAGAGACCCAGTACTTC. It is translated as CASSPGGAGVETQYF.

There are a few counts of this clone. V is TRBV6-2 or TRBV6-3 and J is TRBJ2-7, with D unresolved. Germline V CDR1 and CDR2: MNHEY, SVGEGT. V gave up 2 bases and J gave up 1 base, with 6 bases separating them. The CDR3 covers 13 residues. This CDR3 is CASSYPNSYEQYV. DNA for the CDR3: TGTGCCAGCAGTTACCCCAATTCCTACGAGCAGTACGTC.

The chain couples TRBV24-1 to TRBJ1-4; no reliable D call. The germline gives CDR1 KGHDR, CDR2 SFDVKD. Trimming removed 3 bases at V and 8 bases at J, with 15 bases between. There are 15 residues in the CDR3. The CDR3 DNA reads TGTGCCACCAGTGATCCCCGGGAGTCGGGGGAAAAACTGTTTTTT. Protein: CATSDPRESGEKLFF.